The following is a T cell receptor (beta chain) sequence with its context. Its antigen is not known. This entry is derived from a study of T cell responses to AZD1222 COVID-19 vaccine. Overall study results and limits: Vaccination with two AZD1222 doses was followed by a rise in Spike-specific TCR breadth and depth. The number of AZD1222 recipients seropositive at baseline was only 5 to 7. There were repertoire samples only from the period after the peak T cell response.

This CDR3 is built from 15 residues. With 2 bases removed from V and 6 bases from J, the gap between germline ends came to 16 bases. From germline, CDR1 is MNHNS and CDR2 SASEGT. This table comes from immunoSEQ multiplex PCR, and its TCRdb copy is limited to in-frame clones, with some not included. Of under 150,000 clones listed, over 90% are singletons. The sequenced sample was peripheral blood, obtained on day 0 of AZD1222 vaccination. The chain has TRBV6-1 and TRBJ1-1, with D uncertain. The TCR sequence derives from an adult in good health. The CDR3 here is CASSETLAGLAEAFF. DNA of the CDR3: TGTGCCAGCAGTGAAACTTTAGCAGGTTTAGCTGAAGCTTTCTTT.